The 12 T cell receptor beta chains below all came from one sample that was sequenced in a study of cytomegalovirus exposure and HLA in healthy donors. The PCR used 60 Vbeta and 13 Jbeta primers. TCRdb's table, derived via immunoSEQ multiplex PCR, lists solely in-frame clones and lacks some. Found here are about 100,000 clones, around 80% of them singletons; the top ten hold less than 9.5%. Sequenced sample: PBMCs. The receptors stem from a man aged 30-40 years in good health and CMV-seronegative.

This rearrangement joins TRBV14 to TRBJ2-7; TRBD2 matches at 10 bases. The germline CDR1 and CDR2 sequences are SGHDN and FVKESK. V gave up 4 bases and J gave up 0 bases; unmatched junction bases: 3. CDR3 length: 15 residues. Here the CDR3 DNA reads TGTGCCAGCAGCCTAGCGGGAGGTACCTCCTACGAGCAGTACTTC. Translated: CASSLAGGTSYEQYF.

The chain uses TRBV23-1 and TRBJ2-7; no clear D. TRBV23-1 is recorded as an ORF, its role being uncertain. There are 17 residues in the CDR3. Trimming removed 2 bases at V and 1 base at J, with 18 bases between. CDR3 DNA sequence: TGCGCCAGCAGTCAACCGACCCCCACAGAGTTATCCTACGAGCAGTACTTC. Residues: CASSQPTPTELSYEQYF.

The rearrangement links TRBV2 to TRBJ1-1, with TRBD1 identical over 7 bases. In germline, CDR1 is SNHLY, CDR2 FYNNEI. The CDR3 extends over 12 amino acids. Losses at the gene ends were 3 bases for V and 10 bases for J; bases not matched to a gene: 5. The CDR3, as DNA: TGTGCCAGCAGTGATGGGACAGCCGGAGCTTTCTTT. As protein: CASSDGTAGAFF.

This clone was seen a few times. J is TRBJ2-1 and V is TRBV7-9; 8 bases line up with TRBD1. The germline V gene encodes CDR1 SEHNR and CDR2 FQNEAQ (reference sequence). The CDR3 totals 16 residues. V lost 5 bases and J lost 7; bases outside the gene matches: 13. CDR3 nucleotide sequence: TGTGCCAGCAGCACCCGAGACAGGGGAGAAAGGAATGAGCAGTTCTTC. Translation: CASSTRDRGERNEQFF.

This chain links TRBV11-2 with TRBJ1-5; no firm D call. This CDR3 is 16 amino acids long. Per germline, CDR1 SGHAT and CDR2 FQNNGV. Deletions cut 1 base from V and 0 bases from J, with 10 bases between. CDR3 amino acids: CASSLGVRNSNQPQHF. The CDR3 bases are TGTGCCAGCAGCTTAGGAGTCCGAAATAGCAATCAGCCCCAGCATTTT.

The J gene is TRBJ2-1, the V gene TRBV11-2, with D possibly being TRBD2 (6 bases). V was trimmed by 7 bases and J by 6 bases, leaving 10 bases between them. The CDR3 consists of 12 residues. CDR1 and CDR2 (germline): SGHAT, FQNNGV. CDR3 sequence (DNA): TGTGCCAGCAAGGAGGGATCCAATGAGCAGTTCTTC. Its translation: CASKEGSNEQFF.

DNA for the CDR3: TGTGCCAGCAGGGGCGGGGGACCCAATCAGCCCCAGCATTTT. It specifies CASRGGGPNQPQHF. V usage is TRBV2 and J usage is TRBJ1-5, with D perhaps TRBD1 (5 bases). Per the germline V gene, CDR1 is SNHLY and CDR2 is FYNNEI. V lost 6 bases to trimming and J lost 3 bases, with 12 bases between them. This CDR3 has 14 amino acids.

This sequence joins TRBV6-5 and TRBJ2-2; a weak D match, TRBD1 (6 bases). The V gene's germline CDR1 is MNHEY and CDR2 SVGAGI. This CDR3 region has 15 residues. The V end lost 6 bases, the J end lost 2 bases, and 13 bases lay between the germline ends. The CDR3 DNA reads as TGTGCCAGCAGCCCCAGGGGCGGTAACACCGGGGAGCTGTTTTTT. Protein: CASSPRGGNTGELFF.

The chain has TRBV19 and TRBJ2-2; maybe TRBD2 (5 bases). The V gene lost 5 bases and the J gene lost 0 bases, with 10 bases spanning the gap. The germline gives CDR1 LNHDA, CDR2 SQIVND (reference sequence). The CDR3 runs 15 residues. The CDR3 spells CASSVWRANTGELFF. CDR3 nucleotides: TGTGCCAGTAGTGTCTGGCGGGCGAACACCGGGGAGCTGTTTTTT.

The DNA for the CDR3 is TGTGCCAGCACCCTCCTCCCCAGGTCCAGCAATCAGCCCCAGCATTTT. Protein product: CASTLLPRSSNQPQHF. The J gene is TRBJ1-5, the V gene TRBV28; D gene unclear. The CDR3 is 16 residues long. Looked up from germline, CDR1 is MDHEN and CDR2 is SYDVKM. V was shortened by 7 bases and J by 1 base, with 17 bases between the two germline ends.

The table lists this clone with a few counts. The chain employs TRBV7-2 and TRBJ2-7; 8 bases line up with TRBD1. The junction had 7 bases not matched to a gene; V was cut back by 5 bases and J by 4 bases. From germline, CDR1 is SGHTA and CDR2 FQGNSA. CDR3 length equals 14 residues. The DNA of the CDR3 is TGTGCCAGCAGCCTTGACAGGGGATCGTACGAGCAGTACTTC. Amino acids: CASSLDRGSYEQYF.

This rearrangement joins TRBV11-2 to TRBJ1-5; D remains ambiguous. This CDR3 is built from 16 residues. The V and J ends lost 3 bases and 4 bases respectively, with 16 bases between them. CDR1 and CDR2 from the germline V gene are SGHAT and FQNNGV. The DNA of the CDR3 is TGTGCCAGCAGCTTGGAAGCCGGAGTAGTGAATCAGCCCCAGCATTTT. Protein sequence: CASSLEAGVVNQPQHF.